These T cell receptor beta chains were read from a single sample in a study of blood T cells in healthy people across ages. TCRdb reanalysed the 5' RACE reads using MiXCR and keeps one entry per CDR3 protein. The repertoire has fewer than 1.5 million distinct CDR3 sequences, around 39% of them found once; the top ten carry roughly 8.2%. The sample taken for sequencing was blood. The receptors were gathered from a woman younger than 30 in good health. Each CDR3 is given with its conserved first and last residue.

CDR3aa: CASSYSRRLGTSEQETQYF; v_gene: TRBV6-5; j_gene: TRBJ2-5
CDR3aa: CSARPSGRGYEQYF; v_gene: TRBV20-1; j_gene: TRBJ2-7
CDR3aa: CASSQKGLAGGPDTDTQYF; v_gene: TRBV4-1; j_gene: TRBJ2-3
CDR3aa: CASSLDINSYEQYF; v_gene: TRBV7-9; j_gene: TRBJ2-7
CDR3aa: CASSLEYRDSFSYEQYF; v_gene: TRBV28; j_gene: TRBJ2-7
CDR3aa: CASSQGPGGTSGTHEQYF; v_gene: TRBV4-1; j_gene: TRBJ2-5
CDR3aa: CASSREFQDTQYF; v_gene: TRBV6-5; j_gene: TRBJ2-3
CDR3aa: CASSVGPPYNEQFF; v_gene: TRBV9; j_gene: TRBJ2-1
CDR3aa: CAISLRQGDMNTEAFF; v_gene: TRBV10-3; j_gene: TRBJ1-1
CDR3aa: CASSSRAPGTSGGGYNEQFF; v_gene: TRBV5-1; j_gene: TRBJ2-1
CDR3aa: CASSKEGVNEQFF; v_gene: TRBV12-3/TRBV12-4; j_gene: TRBJ2-1
CDR3aa: CASRPDRYNEQFF; v_gene: TRBV12-3/TRBV12-4; j_gene: TRBJ2-1
CDR3aa: CATMGQGAILNGYTF; v_gene: TRBV10-3; j_gene: TRBJ1-2
CDR3aa: CASSSRRGGLTDTQYF; v_gene: TRBV11-2; j_gene: TRBJ2-3